This T cell receptor beta chain was sequenced during a study of blood T cell repertoires in COVID-19. On the study more broadly: The United States, Italy and Spain were the sources of the acute and convalescent COVID-19 samples.

Germline V gene data show CDR1 as SEHNR and CDR2 as FQNEAQ (reference sequence). The CDR3 loop spans 16 amino acids. V trimming: 5 bases; J trimming: 1 base; junction bases outside the gene matches: 4. Repertoires were generated with immunoSEQ multiplex PCR, while TCRdb's copy carries only in-frame clones and drops some. The sample includes fewer than 350,000 clones, about 82% of them seen just once. Sequenced sample: peripheral blood. The clonotype was recovered from a woman aged 50 to 60 with active or convalescent COVID-19. The rearrangement links TRBV7-9 to TRBJ2-7, with 14 bases that match TRBD2. The CDR3 spells CASSDGLAGGSYEQYF. The CDR3 DNA sequence: TGTGCCAGCAGCGATGGACTAGCGGGAGGATCCTACGAGCAGTACTTC. Full variable domain (missing parts from reference TRBV7-9 and TRBJ2-7): DTGVSQNPRHKITKRGQNVTFRCDPISEHNRLYWYRQTLGQGPEFLTYFQNEAQLEKSRLLSDRFSAERPKGSFSTLEIQRTEQGDSAMYLCASSDGLAGGSYEQYFGPGTRLTVT.